The rows below give T cell receptor beta chains drawn from one sample of a study of CD8 T cells in ankylosing spondylitis. MiXCR, applied by TCRdb to the 5' RACE reads, yields one record per CDR3 protein. The table shows under 200,000 distinct CDR3 sequences, with 9.5% to 13% occurring only once. The sample taken for sequencing was blood, either unsorted or a sorted T cell fraction (not recorded which). These receptors all stem from a male donor with ankylosing spondylitis or in good health (not recorded which). Both conserved end residues are part of each CDR3.

j_call,v_call,cdr3_aa
TRBJ1-5,TRBV20-1,CSAKGSSLNQPQHF
TRBJ1-1,TRBV7-9,CASSSSGAEAFF
TRBJ2-3,TRBV5-5,CASSSVGAPDTQYF
TRBJ2-3,TRBV19,CATSTRTSGKSKADTQYF
TRBJ2-7,TRBV12-3/TRBV12-4,CASSFGTGSYEQYF
TRBJ2-1,TRBV2,CASSDDGRTGDEQFF
TRBJ2-1,TRBV9,CASSALAGGPDNEQFF
TRBJ2-7,TRBV28,CASIGQLGDEQYF
TRBJ1-4,TRBV15,CATSELGGGANEKLFF
TRBJ2-7,TRBV5-1,CASSGGLAGGPGEQYF
TRBJ2-7,TRBV12-3/TRBV12-4,CASSLRGAYEQYF
TRBJ1-4,TRBV5-1,CASSLGAGRSEKLFF
TRBJ1-2,TRBV20-1,CSARGENRRANYGYTF
TRBJ2-1,TRBV11-2,CASSLQRNRDSYNEQFF
TRBJ1-1,TRBV20-1,CSATDFRQGRHTEAFF
TRBJ2-7,TRBV6-1,CASRRTASSYEQYF
TRBJ1-6,TRBV4-3,CASSQDSGAQHNSPLHF
TRBJ2-7,TRBV11-2,CASTNPSSSYEQYF
TRBJ2-3,TRBV6-6,CASTTTGGDTQYF
TRBJ2-3,TRBV28,CASSGGGPTDTQYF
TRBJ2-2,TRBV5-6,CASSLGLAMNTGELFF
TRBJ1-1,TRBV5-1,CASSLESMGSAEAFF
TRBJ2-1,TRBV5-1,CASSGPGLAGVGEQFF
TRBJ2-7,TRBV6-1,CASRHGGVARSYEQYF
TRBJ1-1,TRBV7-6,CASSYTVPPNTEAFF
TRBJ2-1,TRBV6-2/TRBV6-3,CASRQGGFNEQFF
TRBJ2-1,TRBV10-3,CAISGTSTDEQFF
TRBJ1-2,TRBV24-1,CATSDSTDRFGERGYTF
TRBJ2-7,TRBV7-2,CASSLRTSLKFHEQYF
TRBJ2-3,TRBV7-2,CASSHVFSERDTQYF
TRBJ2-1,TRBV4-1,CASSQAYREHYNEQFF
TRBJ2-7,TRBV5-1,CASSLVSGSTYEQYF
TRBJ2-1,TRBV2,CASRGTSGDNEQFF
TRBJ2-5,TRBV2,CASTVSRGETQYF
TRBJ1-2,TRBV12-3/TRBV12-4,CASSLGASSHYGYTF
TRBJ2-5,TRBV14,CASSQTILAGGRETQYF
TRBJ2-3,TRBV4-3,CASSQEFRAGGPDTQYF
TRBJ1-1,TRBV10-3,CAISETMGTEAFF
TRBJ2-1,TRBV18,CASSPRRDDNEQFF
TRBJ2-1,TRBV29-1,CSVGESGSSYNEQFF
TRBJ1-2,TRBV4-1,CASSQDQHSPGYTF